This TCR beta chain appears in the sequencing data of a study of identical twins' blood T cells. This clonotype has a handful of counts. TCRdb passed the 5' RACE reads through MiXCR, listing each CDR3 protein once. Of a few hundred thousand distinct CDR3 sequences in the sample, about 28% are singletons; the top ten hold 6.1%. With 5 bases removed from V and 6 bases from J, the gap between germline ends came to 10 bases. Germline CDR1 MNHEY, CDR2 SVGEGT. The CDR3 loop spans 12 amino acids. This rearrangement joins TRBV6-2 or TRBV6-3 to TRBJ1-1; D not certain. Source material: PBMCs. The TCR originated in a woman aged 18-49 years in good health. The CDR3 protein is CASSRWEPEAFF. CDR3 bases: TGTGCCAGCAGTCGATGGGAACCTGAAGCTTTCTTT.